Below, 32 T cell receptor beta chains from the same sample are listed, as sequenced in a study of blood T cell repertoires in COVID-19. TCRdb's copy holds only in-frame clones and misses some; the assay was immunoSEQ multiplex PCR. The table includes under 300,000 clones, approximately 90% detected once. The sequenced sample consisted of PBMCs or T cells enriched from blood (not recorded which). These receptors were taken from a woman aged 25 to 39 with acute COVID-19.

This chain links TRBV24-1 with TRBJ2-7; 11 positions agree with TRBD2. The trim removed 3 bases at V and 1 base at J, leaving 7 bases unmatched. CDR1 and CDR2 from the germline V gene are KGHDR and SFDVKD. The CDR3 runs to 17 residues. In DNA form, the CDR3 reads TGTGCCACCAGTGATGGTAGCGGGGGGGCCCCATCCTACGAGCAGTACTTC. Amino acid sequence: CATSDGSGGAPSYEQYF.

DNA of the CDR3: TGTGCCAGCAGTGGCTCGGGGAGGCTTCAGCCCCAGCATTTT. Residues: CASSGSGRLQPQHF. The chain is built from TRBV28 and TRBJ1-5; D is unresolved. The germline gives CDR1 MDHEN, CDR2 SYDVKM. The CDR3 is 14 residues long. The V gene lost 5 bases and the J gene lost 6 bases, with 14 bases spanning the gap.

This chain joins TRBV9 and TRBJ2-5, with 9 bases fitting TRBD2. The CDR3 sequence is 16 residues long. Germline loops: CDR1 SGDLS, CDR2 YYNGEE. After removal of 0 bases from V and 4 bases from J, the junction contained 7 bases not matched to a gene. As DNA, the CDR3 is TGTGCCAGCAGCGTAGGTCGAAGCGGGGGGCGAGAGACCCAGTACTTC. Translated: CASSVGRSGGRETQYF.

The V call is TRBV28, the J call TRBJ1-5; perhaps TRBD1 as D (5 bases). The V gene's germline CDR1 is MDHEN and CDR2 SYDVKM. The length of the CDR3 is 17 residues. Trimming took 3 bases from V and 4 from J, leaving 19 bases between them. CDR3 residues: CASSFLATVTANQPQHF. The CDR3 nucleotides are TGTGCCAGCAGTTTTCTAGCGACAGTAACTGCAAATCAGCCCCAGCATTTT. Full variable domain (rest looked up from reference TRBV28 and TRBJ1-5): DVKVTQSSRYLVKRTGEKVFLECVQDMDHENMFWYRQDPGLGLRLIYFSYDVKMKEKGDIPEGYSVSREKKERFSLILESASTNQTSMYLCASSFLATVTANQPQHFGDGTRLSIL.

The chain carries TRBV19 and TRBJ2-1; 11 bases match TRBD2. The J segment lost 4 bases and the V segment lost 2 bases, leaving 4 bases of the junction unmatched. CDR3 length equals 16 residues. Germline assignment: CDR1 LNHDA and CDR2 SQIVND (reference sequence). The CDR3 nucleotides are TGTGCCAGTAGTATATTGGGGACTAGCGGATACAATGAGCAGTTCTTC. Its protein product is CASSILGTSGYNEQFF.

This sequence joins TRBV6-5 and TRBJ2-1; 7 bases agree with TRBD2. Germline-derived CDR1 and CDR2 are MNHEY and SVGAGI. The V gene end was trimmed by 4 bases and the J gene end by 14 bases; junction bases not matched to a gene: 8. The CDR3 contains 12 residues. The CDR3 reads CASSSSVGGKFF. The CDR3 nucleotides read TGTGCCAGCAGTTCCTCCGTGGGGGGGAAGTTCTTC.

The chain joins TRBV6-5 to TRBJ2-2; TRBD2 is a possible D gene (5 bases). The V gene's germline CDR1 is MNHEY and CDR2 SVGAGI. This CDR3 region has 13 residues. V was trimmed by 5 bases and J by 7 bases, leaving 11 bases between them. CDR3 sequence (DNA): TGTGCCAGCAGTAACGTTCGGGGCGGGGAGCTGTTTTTT. It encodes CASSNVRGGELFF.

This clone has only one observation. The V call is TRBV10-1, the J call TRBJ2-3, with 8 bases matching TRBD1. The CDR3 is made up of 15 amino acids. V lost 7 bases to trimming and J lost 2 bases; unmatched junction nucleotides: 8. Germline V CDR1 and CDR2: WNHNN, SYGVQD (reference sequence). For the CDR3, the DNA is TGCGCCAGCACCGCCGGACAGGGACTCACAGATACGCAGTATTTT. Translating it yields CASTAGQGLTDTQYF.

The chain combines TRBV6-2 or TRBV6-3 with TRBJ2-4, with D possibly matching TRBD2 (6 bases). Deletions cut 6 bases from V and 0 bases from J, with 15 bases between. The CDR3 runs 16 residues. Germline CDR1 is MNHEY and CDR2 is SVGEGT. The CDR3 coding sequence is TGTGCCAGCAGCCATCGGGGGAGGTCAGCCAAAAACATTCAGTACTTC. Translated: CASSHRGRSAKNIQYF.

The chain recombines TRBV28 with TRBJ1-2; a weak D match, TRBD1 (5 bases). Trimming cost V 6 bases and J 3 bases, with 17 bases left between them. Germline CDR1 and CDR2: MDHEN and SYDVKM. This CDR3 is 15 amino acids long. The CDR3 spells CASRGQGGSYYGYTF. The CDR3 coding sequence is TGTGCCAGCAGAGGGCAGGGAGGAAGCTACTATGGCTACACCTTC.

The rearrangement uses TRBV12-5 and TRBJ1-5; D ambiguous. CDR1 and CDR2 (germline): LGHNT, FRNRAP. The CDR3 has 17 residues. V lost 1 base and J 1 base, leaving 14 bases between the germline ends. Here the CDR3 DNA reads TGTGCTAGTGGTTTGGGAGGGTTCGGGAACAGCAATCAGCCCCAGCATTTT. This translates into CASGLGGFGNSNQPQHF.

The chain combines TRBV7-9 with TRBJ1-1; no definite D call. The V end lost 5 bases, the J end lost 1 base, and 8 bases lay between the germline ends. Per the germline V gene, CDR1 is SEHNR and CDR2 is FQNEAQ (reference sequence). The CDR3 sequence is 13 residues long. The CDR3 sequence: CASSVTGNTEAFF. The DNA for the CDR3 is TGTGCCAGCAGCGTAACGGGGAACACTGAAGCTTTCTTT.

The V call is TRBV7-9, the J call TRBJ2-3; no definite D call. Germline values: CDR1 SEHNR, CDR2 FQNEAQ (reference sequence). V was pared by 2 bases and J by 4 bases, with 4 bases between. The CDR3 consists of 12 residues. This chain's CDR3 is CASSLLSDTQYF. The CDR3 DNA reads as TGTGCCAGCAGCTTACTATCAGATACGCAGTATTTT.

The chain is built from TRBV29-1 and TRBJ1-2; tentative D call: TRBD1 (5 bases). V was trimmed by 3 bases and J by 4 bases, leaving 18 bases between them. This CDR3 has 15 residues. The germline CDR1 and CDR2 sequences are SQVTM and ANQGSEA. CDR3 nucleotides: TGCAGCGTTGAGGTAGACAGTCCACCGGTCTATGGCTACACCTTC. Its translation is CSVEVDSPPVYGYTF.

This chain links TRBV7-8 with TRBJ2-1, with D uncertain. The CDR3 extends over 13 amino acids. Looked up from germline, CDR1 is SGHVS and CDR2 is FQNEAQ. The germline V and J ends were trimmed by 5 bases and 4 bases, with 9 bases remaining between them. CDR3 DNA: TGTGCCAGCAGCGCGCCCCGGTACAATGAGCAGTTCTTC. Its translation is CASSAPRYNEQFF.

The genes are TRBV19 and TRBJ1-5, with D perhaps TRBD1 (6 bases). The CDR3 sequence is 15 residues long. Germline-derived CDR1 and CDR2 are LNHDA and SQIVND (reference sequence). Trimming took 5 bases from V and 2 from J, leaving 13 bases between them. In nucleotides, the CDR3 is TGTGCCAGTAGTGGGGACATACAGGGCAATCAGCCCCAGCATTTT. Translated: CASSGDIQGNQPQHF.

This chain joins TRBV10-2 and TRBJ1-1; the D gene is possibly TRBD1 (5 bases). Germline CDR1 WSHSY, CDR2 SAAADI. The CDR3 sequence is 12 residues long. Trimming stripped 6 bases from V and 5 bases from J, with 10 bases between. The chain's CDR3 is CASRERGTEAFF. The CDR3 DNA is TGCGCCAGCAGAGAAAGGGGAACTGAAGCTTTCTTT.

The chain recombines TRBV28 with TRBJ2-3; 9 nucleotides line up with TRBD2. This CDR3 comprises 16 residues. Germline V gene sequence: CDR1 MDHEN, CDR2 SYDVKM. J lost 3 bases, V lost 6 bases, and 10 bases had no gene match. The CDR3 spells CASSGGRAIGTDTQYF. DNA for the CDR3: TGTGCCAGCAGCGGCGGGAGGGCCATCGGGACAGATACGCAGTATTTT.

The chain employs TRBV7-9 and TRBJ1-1; D is unclear. CDR1 SEHNR and CDR2 FQNEAQ come from the germline V gene (reference sequence). This CDR3 is 14 amino acids long. V was trimmed by 6 bases and J by 1 base, leaving 12 bases between them. The CDR3 sequence: CASRDSGENTEAFF. The DNA for the CDR3 is TGTGCCAGCAGGGATTCCGGGGAGAACACTGAAGCTTTCTTT. The full variable domain, in which reference TRBV7-9 and TRBJ1-1 provide the parts outside the CDR3, is DTGVSQNPRHKITKRGQNVTFRCDPISEHNRLYWYRQTLGQGPEFLTYFQNEAQLEKSRLLSDRFSAERPKGSFSTLEIQRTEQGDSAMYLCASRDSGENTEAFFGQGTRLTVV.

Comment on this clone: This sample includes further DNA sequences coding for the same CDR3. The rearrangement joins TRBV6-5 to TRBJ2-7; 9 nucleotides match TRBD1. The CDR3 totals 14 residues. Germline V gene lookup returns CDR1 MNHEY and CDR2 SVGAGI. J gave up 2 bases and V 4 bases, and 3 bases lay outside the gene matches. The CDR3 region has the DNA TGTGCCAGCAGTTTCCGGGACAGGGCCTACGAGCAGTACTTC. Its translation: CASSFRDRAYEQYF.

This chain uses TRBV6-2 or TRBV6-3 with TRBJ2-7, with 14 bases lining up with TRBD2. Germline V gene data show CDR1 as MNHEY and CDR2 as SVGEGT. The V gene end was trimmed by 5 bases and the J gene end by 3 bases; junction bases not matched to a gene: 3. The CDR3 has 15 residues. CDR3 sequence: CASSNGLAGGYEQYF. CDR3 nucleotides: TGTGCCAGCAGTAACGGACTAGCGGGAGGCTACGAGCAGTACTTC.

The CDR3 DNA reads as TGTGCCAGCAGTTTGCAGGCTTGGGAAAAACTGTTTTTT. It specifies CASSLQAWEKLFF. J is TRBJ1-4 and V is TRBV27; no clear D. CDR1 is MNHEY and CDR2 is SMNVEV in the germline V gene (reference sequence). V was trimmed by 3 bases and J by 8 bases, leaving 10 bases between them. This CDR3 is 13 amino acids long.

V is TRBV5-5 and J is TRBJ1-5; no clear D. Per the germline V gene, CDR1 is SGHKS and CDR2 is YYEKEE (reference sequence). V was cut by 4 bases and J by 0 bases, with 8 bases left in between. This CDR3 is built from 14 residues. The CDR3 bases are TGTGCCAGCAGCGTCGAGTTTAGCAATCAGCCCCAGCATTTT. Amino acids: CASSVEFSNQPQHF.

J is TRBJ2-6 and V is TRBV6-5; no reliable D call. CDR1 and CDR2 (germline): MNHEY, SVGAGI. Trimming pared 1 base from V and 4 bases from J, leaving 5 bases between. CDR3 length equals 14 residues. CDR3 protein: CASSYLAGANVLTF. The CDR3, as DNA: TGTGCCAGCAGTTACTTAGCCGGGGCCAACGTCCTGACTTTC.

This chain joins TRBV6-6 and TRBJ2-2; the match to TRBD2 covers 10 bases. The trim removed 5 bases at V and 4 bases at J, leaving 13 bases unmatched. From germline, CDR1 is MNHNY and CDR2 SVGAGI (reference sequence). The CDR3 totals 18 residues. CDR3 bases: TGTGCCAGCAGTCATACAGGTTTAGCGGGAGGCTCCACCGGGGAGCTGTTTTTT. It is translated as CASSHTGLAGGSTGELFF.

CDR3 DNA sequence: TGTGCCACCACCGGGACTCCGGAGGGAGAGACCCAGTACTTC. Residues: CATTGTPEGETQYF. V usage is TRBV5-5 and J usage is TRBJ2-5, with TRBD2 as a possible D gene (6 bases). The CDR3 spans 14 residues. Per germline, CDR1 SGHKS and CDR2 YYEKEE (reference sequence). Between the trimmed V and J ends, which lost 9 bases and 4 bases, there was a span of 19 bases.

This clone was detected a few times. The V and J genes are TRBV5-1 and TRBJ1-1, with TRBD1 matching 7 bases. The CDR3 is 15 residues long. Germline V lookup: CDR1 SGHRS, CDR2 YFSETQ. The V and J ends lost 0 bases and 4 bases, in that order; junction bases with no gene match: 6. The CDR3 sequence is CASSLAVGGLTEAFF. Here the CDR3 DNA reads TGCGCCAGCAGCTTGGCTGTAGGGGGCCTCACTGAAGCTTTCTTT.

The V gene is TRBV28, the J gene TRBJ1-3, with 7 bases lining up with TRBD1. CDR3 length equals 14 residues. With 6 bases clipped from V and 4 bases from J, the junction kept 6 bases outside the gene matches. The V gene's germline CDR1 is MDHEN and CDR2 SYDVKM. CDR3 DNA: TGTGCCAGCAGAGGGGACAGCCCGGGAAACACCATATATTTT. It codes for CASRGDSPGNTIYF. Drawing the rest from reference TRBV28 and TRBJ1-3, the complete variable domain is DVKVTQSSRYLVKRTGEKVFLECVQDMDHENMFWYRQDPGLGLRLIYFSYDVKMKEKGDIPEGYSVSREKKERFSLILESASTNQTSMYLCASRGDSPGNTIYFGEGSWLTVV.

The rearrangement joins TRBV3-1 (or the pseudogene TRBV3-2) to TRBJ2-7, with 13 positions matching TRBD2. J lost 0 bases, V lost 3 bases, and 5 bases had no gene match. Germline V CDR1 and CDR2: LGHDT, YNNKEL (reference sequence). The CDR3 runs 17 residues. The CDR3 protein is CASSQGLAGSSSYEQYF. Here the CDR3 DNA reads TGTGCCAGCAGCCAGGGACTAGCGGGGTCGAGCTCCTACGAGCAGTACTTC.

J is TRBJ2-3 and V is TRBV7-9; unclear D gene. V was clipped by 4 bases and J by 0 bases, with 11 bases between them. The V gene's germline CDR1 is SEHNR and CDR2 FQNEAQ (reference sequence). The CDR3 has 15 amino acids. The CDR3 DNA sequence: TGTGCCAGCAGCTCGCCGGGTGGGAGCACAGATACGCAGTATTTT. Encoded protein: CASSSPGGSTDTQYF. Drawing the rest from reference TRBV7-9 and TRBJ2-3, the complete variable domain is DTGVSQNPRHKITKRGQNVTFRCDPISEHNRLYWYRQTLGQGPEFLTYFQNEAQLEKSRLLSDRFSAERPKGSFSTLEIQRTEQGDSAMYLCASSSPGGSTDTQYFGPGTRLTVL.

This clone has only one observation. The V and J genes are TRBV27 and TRBJ2-7; 7 bases match TRBD2. The V segment lost 3 bases and the J segment 4 bases; nucleotides outside the gene matches: 12. The germline CDR1 and CDR2 sequences are MNHEY and SMNVEV (reference sequence). This CDR3 contains 16 residues. The CDR3: CASSLGGEVAWYEQYF. As DNA, the CDR3 is TGTGCCAGCAGTTTGGGGGGGGAGGTGGCGTGGTACGAGCAGTACTTC.

This clone has only a few counts. V is TRBV7-3 and J is TRBJ1-2; possibly TRBD1 for D (5 bases). The CDR3 extends over 13 amino acids. CDR1 SGHTA and CDR2 FQGTGA come from the germline V gene. V lost 4 bases and J 7 bases, leaving 13 bases between the germline ends. Written as DNA, the CDR3 is TGTGCCAGCAGCTCCGGGGGTGTTCTTGGCTACACCTTC. It translates to CASSSGGVLGYTF. The complete variable domain, with remaining parts taken from reference TRBV7-3 and TRBJ1-2, reads GAGVSQTPSNKVTEKGKYVELRCDPISGHTALYWYRQSLGQGPEFLIYFQGTGAADDSGLPNDRFFAVRPEGSVSTLKIQRTERGDSAVYLCASSSGGVLGYTFGSGTRLTVV.